The clone carrying this TCR beta chain is labeled medium-sized (0.01 to 0.1%) based on frequency. The CDR3 sequence is 15 residues long. Germline V gene data show CDR1 as SGHRS and CDR2 as YFSETQ. This sample is part of a study of T cell clusters in autoimmune cytopenias. Roughly 40,000 genome equivalents of blood DNA were amplified for TRB. TRB rearrangements were amplified by touch-down multiplex PCR with mixed TRB-A/B primers. No DNA is given; TCRdb re-called the multiplex PCR reads and lists each CDR3 protein once. This specimen shows around 220 distinct CDR3 sequences; the ten leading clones hold 40% to 45%. The sample also formed part of further work on T cell repertoires in aging, cancer and after chemotherapy.

The chain links TRBV5-1 to TRBJ1-1; there is no DNA to check the TCRdb D call of TRBD1. The sequence was collected from a human donor with chronic lymphocytic leukemia. The source material was peripheral blood. The CDR3 here is CASSLGRGQGLRAFF. Full variable domain (rest looked up from reference TRBV5-1 and TRBJ1-1): KAGVTQTPRYLIKTRGQQVTLSCSPISGHRSVSWYQQTPGQGLQFLFEYFSETQRNKGNFPGRFSGRQFSNSRSEMNVSTLELGDSALYLCASSLGRGQGLRAFFGQGTRLTVV.